A selection of T cell receptor beta chains follows, all from one sample in a study of T cells in Graves' hyperthyroidism and ophthalmopathy. One entry per CDR3 protein, called by TCRdb with MiXCR from the multiplex PCR reads. The sample includes 550,000 to 600,000 distinct CDR3 sequences, over 15% of them seen just once. Source material: blood. The receptors originated from a woman aged 18-29 years with Graves' hyperthyroidism. Both conserved end residues are part of each CDR3. A D gene is named only where the DNA matches it firmly. Clone size is given for some rows only: seen once, a few or many times, or a class if the clone is expanded.

clone_size	v_call	d_call	j_call	cdr3_aa	cdr3_nt
-	TRBV6-7	TRBD2	TRBJ2-3	CASSYPRRSGGGTDTQYF	TGTGCCAGCAGTTACCCCAGACGGAGCGGGGGGGGCACAGATACGCAGTATTTT
-	TRBV6-5	-	TRBJ1-2	CASSYSTDYGYTF	TGTGCCAGCAGTTACTCGACGGACTATGGCTACACCTTC
-	TRBV29-1	-	TRBJ1-1	CSVEGAASVGNTEAFF	TGCAGCGTTGAGGGGGCCGCGAGTGTGGGGAACACTGAAGCTTTCTTT
many	TRBV2	-	TRBJ1-5	CASTRETSNQPQHF	TGTGCCAGCACCAGGGAGACTAGCAATCAGCCCCAGCATTTT
few	TRBV2	TRBD2	TRBJ2-3	CASIRGLAGDSPYF	TGTGCCAGCATTCGAGGACTAGCGGGAGACTCACCGTATTTT
many	TRBV6-1	-	TRBJ2-5	CASSPTAVQETQYF	TGTGCCAGCAGTCCCACCGCAGTACAAGAGACCCAGTACTTC
many	TRBV7-9	-	TRBJ2-7	CASSLAGRRGQYF	TGTGCCAGCAGCTTAGCAGGGAGACGTGGGCAGTACTTC
many	TRBV7-2	TRBD2	TRBJ2-5	CASSLDGGGPRETQYF	TGTGCCAGCAGCTTAGATGGGGGAGGGCCGAGGGAGACCCAGTACTTC
many	TRBV7-8	TRBD1	TRBJ2-7	CASSSRAGTGVREQYF	TGTGCCAGCAGCTCTAGGGCCGGGACAGGGGTTCGCGAGCAGTACTTC
many	TRBV12-3/TRBV12-4	TRBD1	TRBJ2-1	CASSQGQDLINEQFF	TGTGCCAGCAGCCAGGGACAGGACTTGATCAATGAGCAGTTCTTC
many	TRBV4-3	-	TRBJ1-1	CASSQEGLNTEAFF	TGCGCCAGCAGCCAAGAGGGATTGAACACTGAAGCTTTCTTT
-	TRBV25-1	-	TRBJ2-1	CASSGVGDSPHNEQFF	TGTGCCAGCAGTGGGGTTGGAGATTCCCCACACAATGAGCAGTTCTTC
-	TRBV7-9	TRBD1	TRBJ1-2	CASSPLLSWSDRASPNYGYTF	TGTGCCAGCAGCCCGCTTCTTAGTTGGTCGGACAGGGCATCTCCTAACTATGGCTACACCTTC
-	TRBV7-2	-	TRBJ1-4	CASSLGVGGNEKLFF	TGTGCCAGCAGCTTAGGGGTGGGGGGTAACGAAAAACTGTTTTTT
few	TRBV7-2	TRBD2	TRBJ2-1	CASSARSSSGNNEQFF	TGTGCCAGCAGCGCCCGTAGCTCTAGCGGGAACAATGAGCAGTTCTTC
many	TRBV5-1	-	TRBJ1-4	CASSFSSTNEKLFF	TGCGCCAGCAGCTTCAGCTCTACTAATGAAAAACTGTTTTTT
few	TRBV15	TRBD1	TRBJ2-7	CATSRGQGLSYEQYF	TGTGCCACCAGCAGGGGACAGGGCCTCTCCTACGAGCAGTACTTC
-	TRBV20-1	-	TRBJ1-1	CSALNWGLPSAFF	TGCAGTGCCCTGAATTGGGGTCTTCCCTCCGCTTTCTTT
many	TRBV4-1	-	TRBJ1-1	CASSQALGMNTEAFF	TGCGCCAGCAGCCAAGCGTTAGGAATGAACACTGAAGCTTTCTTT
few	TRBV7-2	TRBD1	TRBJ2-3	CASTKRGPTDTQYF	TGTGCCAGCACCAAGAGGGGGCCCACAGATACGCAGTATTTT
few	TRBV6-1	-	TRBJ1-4	CASSEFFRGLGGLFF	TGTGCCAGCAGTGAATTTTTCCGGGGCCTAGGAGGACTGTTTTTT
many	TRBV5-1	TRBD1	TRBJ2-2	CASSSGQGTGELFF	TGCGCCAGCAGTTCGGGACAGGGGACCGGGGAGCTGTTTTTT
-	TRBV5-5	-	TRBJ2-7	CASSLLGPYTPYEQYF	TGTGCCAGCAGCTTGTTGGGACCTTATACCCCCTACGAGCAGTACTTC
-	TRBV11-1	-	TRBJ1-1	CASSQKGVEAFF	TGCGCCAGCAGCCAAAAGGGGGTGGAAGCTTTCTTT
-	TRBV12-3/TRBV12-4	TRBD1	TRBJ2-6	CAGAGTGVSGANVLTF	TGTGCCGGCGCCGGGACAGGGGTCTCCGGGGCCAACGTCCTGACTTTC
many	TRBV30	-	TRBJ2-1	CAWSVDWGEQFF	TGTGCCTGGAGTGTAGATTGGGGTGAGCAGTTCTTC
few	TRBV9	-	TRBJ1-1	CASSEIGQPNTEAFF	TGTGCCAGCAGCGAGATCGGACAACCGAACACTGAAGCTTTCTTT
-	TRBV29-1	TRBD1	TRBJ1-6	CSAGTGQGSPLHF	TGCAGCGCAGGGACAGGGCAGGGTTCACCCCTCCACTTT
-	TRBV14	-	TRBJ2-1	CASNQVRARNNEQFF	TGTGCCAGCAACCAAGTGAGGGCACGGAACAATGAGCAGTTCTTC
many	TRBV18	-	TRBJ1-1	CASSRTAGGTEAFF	TGTGCCAGCTCACGGACTGCGGGGGGCACTGAAGCTTTCTTT
many	TRBV6-1	TRBD2	TRBJ2-7	CASSELAGSSYEQYF	TGTGCCAGCAGTGAACTAGCGGGGAGCTCCTACGAGCAGTACTTC
few	TRBV7-2	TRBD1	TRBJ1-2	CASSLVWTGGGYTF	TGTGCCAGCAGCTTAGTTTGGACAGGGGGCGGCTACACCTTC
many	TRBV29-1	-	TRBJ2-1	CSVEIGPPRSSYNEQFF	TGCAGCGTTGAAATAGGCCCTCCACGGAGCTCCTACAATGAGCAGTTCTTC